The entry below describes one T cell receptor (beta chain). What antigen it recognizes has not been identified. Library prep was done by the immunoSEQ multiplex PCR assay. For the multiplex PCR, a mixture combining 60 forward primers for TCR Vbeta segments and 13 reverse primers for TCR Jbeta segments was used. A multiplex PCR assay on genomic DNA amplified the CDR3 region of rearranged TCR beta genes. The amplified TCR beta libraries were sequenced on the Illumina HiSeq System as 87-base-pair reads. The source study handled its data this way. Across the 600 to 700 repertoires, a later analysis counted some 81 million unique TCR beta chains, roughly 11 million of which were shared by at least two donors. Raw reads were error-corrected and collapsed into unique sequences by a nearest-neighbor algorithm in which closely related sequences were merged to remove PCR and sequencing errors. V, D and J gene segments were assigned by aligning CDR3 sequences to IMGT reference sequences. Each retained sequence needed at least a six-nucleotide match to both a V gene segment and a J gene segment. A rearrangement was called productive if the CDR3 had no stop codons and remained in frame with V and J, and every other rearrangement was called non-productive. Following IMGT convention, CDR3 was defined as the stretch from the second conserved V-encoded cysteine up to the conserved J-encoded phenylalanine. The earlier analysis of a few hundred of the donors excluded sequences that lacked an unambiguous match to a single V gene segment. In an earlier analysis of roughly 600 of the donors, a V segment was called functional when productive rearrangements were above 56.7%, and segregating when the standard deviation between donors exceeded 5%. A statistical classification framework was built to diagnose cytomegalovirus status from the catalog of TCR beta chain sequences. In a later analysis, TCR nucleotide sequences were compared against IMGT/GENE-DB human TR gene sequences so that V and J genes could be assigned. The TCRdist pipeline was used in a later analysis to assign CDR3 sequences and most-parsimonious VDJ recombination scenarios. In a later analysis, every TCR beta chain was defined by the combination of its CDR3 amino acid sequence and its V-gene family, and reads without a unique V-gene family were dropped. To address suspected cross-contamination and a sequencing artifact, a later analysis removed around 590 highly shared, low-generation-probability nucleotide sequences. In a later analysis, a clonal expansion index was calculated for each public chain from normalized within-repertoire ranks of inferred template counts. A later analysis computed generation probabilities with a VDJ recombination model fitted to out-of-frame rearrangements, and checked the results against IGoR. Hypergeometric tests were used in a later analysis to score TCR-TCR, TCR-HLA and TCR-CMV co-occurrence, with a repertoire-size bias correction applied to the TCR pairs. False discovery rates were estimated in a later analysis by permuting HLA or CMV assignments 20 times. A later analysis grouped co-occurring TCRs with DBSCAN, adding TCRdist sequence similarity when clustering within HLA-allele-positive subsets. For co-occurrence clustering, repertoires with fewer than 30,000 or more than 120,000 public chains were excluded, along with five or six repertoires with anomalous nucleotide sharing. In its TCRdb copy, this immuneACCESS table keeps in-frame sequences only and misses some clones. Where compared with another copy, unresolved V genes explain less than half of these, and the others have no known cause. That table furnishes V, J and clone size, whereas the DNA furnished D and trimming. The sample table holds tens of thousands of clones. Around 2.1% of the sample goes to the ten largest clones.

This sample is drawn from a study of cytomegalovirus exposure and HLA in healthy donors (dated by TCRdb to between 2016 and 2019). The study in broad terms: An earlier analysis of some 500 of the donors reported about 290 Gb of sequence data and some 100 million unique TCR beta sequences from around 200 million T cells. An earlier analysis of nearly 600 of the donors applied high-throughput TCR beta sequencing to assess whether each TCR beta V gene segment acted as functional or pseudogenic. Among roughly 370 genotyped donors of the cohort, an average of around 240,000 unique TCR beta nucleotide sequences were sequenced per donor, about a sixth of them non-productive. The study profiled the T cell repertoires of about 720 subjects by immunosequencing and related them to cytomegalovirus serostatus. Roughly 320 gigabases of sequencing data and 70 million to 100 million unique TCR sequences made up an early release that covered approximately 620 HLA-typed donors. A later analysis re-examined previously published TCR beta repertoires from about 670 donors and added high-resolution HLA genotyping to investigate patterns of TCR occurrence. Because of strong linkage in the cohort, roughly five DR-DQ haplotypes were treated as single units for association and clustering. Donor age, sex, ethnicity and CMV serostatus were compiled together with the repertoire data. In addition to the first cohort of hundreds of subjects, a separate validation cohort of 130 or so different subjects was used. In a later genetic analysis, genome-wide SNP genotypes for about 55% of the roughly 700 donors were used, and that subset was treated as a discovery cohort. To predict cytomegalovirus infection status, the study brought together high-throughput TCR immunosequencing, statistical association of individual TCRs with disease status, and machine learning. The aim of the study was to test whether cataloging public T cell receptors could identify signatures of past pathogen exposure. Class I and class II HLA loci were covered by the typing at four-digit resolution. Rather than using new phenotypic data, the later analysis identified candidate immune exposures from TCR beta sequences and from how often those sequences occurred across donors. All discovery cohort repertoires had been generated on a single sequencing platform. Among the roughly 430 genotyped donors, around 79% belonged to the genetic ancestry cluster associated with self-reported Caucasian donors. Typing coverage differed by locus: A, B, C, DRB1 and DQB1 were typed in about 620-640 donors, DQA1 in 522, DPA1 in 600 to 610, and DPB1 in approximately 450.

On the study overall, not on this receptor specifically: A total of 150 to 200 TCR beta chains were listed by the study as associated with cytomegalovirus. Most TCR sequences were observed very rarely across donors, whereas some public TCRs were present in many individuals. Linkage disequilibrium might explain the correlated functional status among segregating V segments, but an unknown experimental factor could not be ruled out. A further reported finding was that TCR beta sequences accurately predicted the HLA-A and HLA-B alleles for most subjects in the first cohort. Some IMGT-functional V segments, including TRBV6-2 and TRBV6-3, could not be told apart with the 87-base-pair reads, so those segments were excluded. Assigning TCR associations to individual alleles was difficult when HLA alleles, especially DR and DQ, strongly co-occurred. In a later analysis, several top co-occurrence clusters were reported to appear linked to parvovirus B19, influenza, CMV and Epstein-Barr virus. In a later genetic analysis, fewer N-insertions in productive TCRs were reported among donors in an Asian-associated ancestry cluster than the approximately 710-donor mean. Only TCR beta chains were sequenced in this cohort, and the absence of alpha or paired-chain data limited detectable features. A later analysis found that HLA-associated TCR beta chains were more clonally expanded and had lower generation probabilities than equally common non-associated chains. Three of the identified cytomegalovirus-associated TCR beta chains were confirmed in vitro to be specific for cytomegalovirus antigens. Sequencing depth was assumed to be roughly uniform across donors in the presence/absence analyses, though that assumption may not hold. In a later genetic analysis, a missense DCLRE1C variant was associated with V-gene and J-gene trimming of TCR beta chains, and the association was replicated in an independent cohort. The classifier was reported to diagnose cytomegalovirus status with high specificity and sensitivity in both the original cohort and the validation cohort. A cluster of highly shared sequence variants was judged likely to be a technical artifact of the sequencing pipeline. According to the authors, the approach could potentially be generalized to other disease states and immunological phenotypes. In an earlier analysis of 587 of the donors, most TCR beta V segments appeared in productive rearrangements about 87% or about 30% of the time, broadly matching IMGT annotations. In a later analysis, 16,951 TCR beta sequences were associated with specific HLA alleles at a false discovery rate of 0.05. In a later analysis, TCR association rates were found to vary across HLA loci, with the most associated TCRs seen for DRB1 alleles and the fewest for HLA-C alleles. According to a later analysis, most CMV-associated TCR beta chains appeared to be HLA-restricted, and the HLA associations seemed to be driven largely by CMV exposure. HLA typing was unavailable for some donors at each locus, so association tests used only the typed subset. Immune exposure information for the cohort was limited to CMV serostatus. The earlier analysis of approximately 540 of the donors excluded 15 to 20 rarely observed V segments, including chromosome 9 orphons, because counts were too low.

At the junction V is shortened by 0 bases and J by 7 bases, with 14 bases in between. Reading the germline V gene gives CDR1 SGHRS and CDR2 YFSETQ. The cysteine opens and the phenylalanine closes a CDR3 of 14 amino acids. Only the CDR3 portion is preserved as DNA: 42 bases, with reading frame beginning at the first base. The cohort consisted of 600 or so healthy bone marrow donors. Cohort members were all nominally healthy when sampled, although unrecorded immune exposures were likely present. The donor was CMV seronegative and was included in the group of 352 seronegative cohort members. Each donor provided a peripheral blood sample, and peripheral blood mononuclear cells were used for TCR beta sequencing. The Qiagen DNeasy Blood Extraction Kit was used to extract genomic DNA from the blood cell samples.

What was sequenced was PBMCs. The chain employs TRBV5-1 and TRBJ2-7; TRBD1 is possibly the D segment (6 matching bases). This sequence was found in a woman between 18 and 29 years old in good health and CMV-seronegative. Here the CDR3 is given as CASSLAQGAGEQYF. Read as DNA, the sequence is TGCGCCAGCAGCTTGGCACAGGGTGCGGGTGAGCAGTACTTC.